Included here is one TCR beta chain sequence, with context. Assay: immunoSEQ multiplex PCR; the TCRdb copy retains only in-frame clones and omits some. The sample gives under 75,000 clones, more than 75% of which show up once; 11% is in the top ten. The length of the CDR3 is 13 residues. Germline assignment: CDR1 GTSNPN and CDR2 SVGIG (reference sequence). Trimming cost V 0 bases and J 7 bases, with 10 bases left between them. This sample is drawn from a study of blood T cell repertoires in COVID-19. Study-level information: The United States, Italy and Spain provided the acute and convalescent COVID-19 samples.

The J gene is TRBJ2-1, the V gene TRBV30, with D perhaps TRBD1 (5 bases). The TCR sequence derives from a woman between 18 and 29 years old with acute or convalescent COVID-19. The sample consisted of peripheral blood. CDR3 in amino acids: CAWSVQGVNEQFF. The DNA for the CDR3 is TGTGCCTGGAGTGTCCAGGGTGTTAATGAGCAGTTCTTC.